This T cell receptor (beta chain) was recovered during a study of blood T cell repertoires in COVID-19. Only in-frame clones appear in the TCRdb table, and some are missing; sequencing was by immunoSEQ multiplex PCR. The top ten hold 1.3% of the sample, which has 200,000 to 250,000 clones, nearly 85% seen once. The germline gives CDR1 KGHSY, CDR2 FQNENV. V lost 1 base and J 0 bases, leaving 7 bases between the germline ends. There are 16 residues in the CDR3. Sequenced material: peripheral blood. J is TRBJ2-6 and V is TRBV16; a weak D match, TRBD2 (5 bases). The receptor was derived from a woman under 40 with COVID-19, enrolled during active disease. CDR3 in amino acids: CASSQYGISGANVLTF. The CDR3 nucleotides are TGTGCCAGCAGCCAATACGGGATCTCTGGGGCCAACGTCCTGACTTTC.